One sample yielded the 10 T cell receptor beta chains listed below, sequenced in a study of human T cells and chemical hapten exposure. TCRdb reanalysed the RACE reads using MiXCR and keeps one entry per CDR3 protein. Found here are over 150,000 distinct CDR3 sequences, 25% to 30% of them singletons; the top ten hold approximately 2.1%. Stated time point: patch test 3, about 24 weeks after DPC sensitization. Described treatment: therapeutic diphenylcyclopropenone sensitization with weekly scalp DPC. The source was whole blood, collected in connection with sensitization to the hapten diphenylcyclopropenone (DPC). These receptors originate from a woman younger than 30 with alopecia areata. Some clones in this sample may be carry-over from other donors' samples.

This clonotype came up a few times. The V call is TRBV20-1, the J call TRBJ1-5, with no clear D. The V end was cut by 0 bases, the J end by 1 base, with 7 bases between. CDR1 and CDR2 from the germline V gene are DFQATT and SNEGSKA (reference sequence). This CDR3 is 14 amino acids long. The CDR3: CSAREPFSNQPQHF. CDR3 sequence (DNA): TGCAGTGCTAGAGAGCCCTTCAGCAATCAGCCCCAGCATTTT.

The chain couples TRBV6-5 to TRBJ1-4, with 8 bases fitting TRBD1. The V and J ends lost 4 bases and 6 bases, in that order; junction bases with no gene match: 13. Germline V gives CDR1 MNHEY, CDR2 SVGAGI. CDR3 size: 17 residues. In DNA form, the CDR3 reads TGTGCCAGCAGTTTCACACCCCCCGAGACAGGGGATGAAAAACTGTTTTTT. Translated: CASSFTPPETGDEKLFF.

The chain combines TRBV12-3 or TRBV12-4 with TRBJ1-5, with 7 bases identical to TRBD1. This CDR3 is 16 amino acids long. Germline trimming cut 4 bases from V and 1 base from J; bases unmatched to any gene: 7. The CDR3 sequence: CASSWGGGGSNQPQHF. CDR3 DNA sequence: TGTGCCAGCAGTTGGGGCGGAGGGGGCAGCAATCAGCCCCAGCATTTT.

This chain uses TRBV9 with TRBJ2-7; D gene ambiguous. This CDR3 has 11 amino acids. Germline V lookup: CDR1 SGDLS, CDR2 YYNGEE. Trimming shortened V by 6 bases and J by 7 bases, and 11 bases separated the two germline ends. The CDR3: CASIESWEQYF. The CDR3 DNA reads TGTGCCAGCATCGAATCTTGGGAGCAGTACTTC.

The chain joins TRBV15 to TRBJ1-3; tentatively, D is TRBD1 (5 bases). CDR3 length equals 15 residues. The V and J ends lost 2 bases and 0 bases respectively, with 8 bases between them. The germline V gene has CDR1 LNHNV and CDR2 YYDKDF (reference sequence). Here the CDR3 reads CATSRSRDSGNTIYF. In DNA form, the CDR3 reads TGTGCCACCAGCAGATCCAGGGACTCTGGAAACACCATATATTTT.

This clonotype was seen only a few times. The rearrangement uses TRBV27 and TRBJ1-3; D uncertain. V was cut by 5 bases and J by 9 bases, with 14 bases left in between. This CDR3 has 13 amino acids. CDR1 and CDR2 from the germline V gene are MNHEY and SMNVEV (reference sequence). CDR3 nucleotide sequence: TGTGCCAGCAGTCCAGACGCCCTAGGCACCATATATTTT. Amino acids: CASSPDALGTIYF.

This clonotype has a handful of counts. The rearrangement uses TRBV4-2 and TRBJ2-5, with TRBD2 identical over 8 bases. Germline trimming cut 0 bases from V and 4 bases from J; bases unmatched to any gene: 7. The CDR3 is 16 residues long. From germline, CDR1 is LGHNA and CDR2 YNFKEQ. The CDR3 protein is CASSQDQSTSGETQYF. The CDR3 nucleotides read TGTGCCAGCAGCCAAGATCAAAGCACTAGCGGAGAGACCCAGTACTTC.

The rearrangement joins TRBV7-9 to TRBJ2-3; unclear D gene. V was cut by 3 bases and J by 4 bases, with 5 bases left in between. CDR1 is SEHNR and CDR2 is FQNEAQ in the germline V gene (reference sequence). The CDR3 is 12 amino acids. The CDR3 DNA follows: TGTGCCAGCAGCTTGGGCCCAGATACGCAGTATTTT. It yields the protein CASSLGPDTQYF. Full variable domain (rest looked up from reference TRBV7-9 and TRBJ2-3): DTGVSQNPRHKITKRGQNVTFRCDPISEHNRLYWYRQTLGQGPEFLTYFQNEAQLEKSRLLSDRFSAERPKGSFSTLEIQRTEQGDSAMYLCASSLGPDTQYFGPGTRLTVL.

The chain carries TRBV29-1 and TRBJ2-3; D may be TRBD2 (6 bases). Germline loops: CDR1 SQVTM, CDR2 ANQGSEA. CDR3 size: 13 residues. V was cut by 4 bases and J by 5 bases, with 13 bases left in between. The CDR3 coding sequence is TGCAGCGTTGTGGAGGGCGGGGTAGATACGCAGTATTTT. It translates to CSVVEGGVDTQYF.

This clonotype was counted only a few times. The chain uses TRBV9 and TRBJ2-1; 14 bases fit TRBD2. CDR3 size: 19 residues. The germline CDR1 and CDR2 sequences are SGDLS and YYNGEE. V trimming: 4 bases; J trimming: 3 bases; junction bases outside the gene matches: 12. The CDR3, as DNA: TGTGCCAGCAGCCCACAGACTAGCGGGGGGGCGAGACTCTACAATGAGCAGTTCTTC. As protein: CASSPQTSGGARLYNEQFF.